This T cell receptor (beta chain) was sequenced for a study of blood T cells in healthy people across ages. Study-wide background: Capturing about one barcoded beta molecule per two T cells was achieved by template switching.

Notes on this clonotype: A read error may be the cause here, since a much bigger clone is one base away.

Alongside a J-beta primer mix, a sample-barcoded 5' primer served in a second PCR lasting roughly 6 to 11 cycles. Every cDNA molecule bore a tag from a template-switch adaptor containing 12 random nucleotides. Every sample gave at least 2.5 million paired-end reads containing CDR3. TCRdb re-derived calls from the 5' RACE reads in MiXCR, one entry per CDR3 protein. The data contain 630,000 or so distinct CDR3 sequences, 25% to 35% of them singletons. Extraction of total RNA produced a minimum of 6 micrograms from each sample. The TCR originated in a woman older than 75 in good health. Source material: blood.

The CDR3 DNA reads TGTGCCAGAAGGACGGACAGTTCCTCCTACGAGCAGTACTTC. Translation: CARRTDSSSYEQYF. This sequence joins TRBV2 and TRBJ2-7; D may be TRBD1 (6 bases). This CDR3 region has 14 residues. Germline CDR1 and CDR2: SNHLY and FYNNEI. The V end was cut by 9 bases, the J end by 0 bases, with 15 bases between.